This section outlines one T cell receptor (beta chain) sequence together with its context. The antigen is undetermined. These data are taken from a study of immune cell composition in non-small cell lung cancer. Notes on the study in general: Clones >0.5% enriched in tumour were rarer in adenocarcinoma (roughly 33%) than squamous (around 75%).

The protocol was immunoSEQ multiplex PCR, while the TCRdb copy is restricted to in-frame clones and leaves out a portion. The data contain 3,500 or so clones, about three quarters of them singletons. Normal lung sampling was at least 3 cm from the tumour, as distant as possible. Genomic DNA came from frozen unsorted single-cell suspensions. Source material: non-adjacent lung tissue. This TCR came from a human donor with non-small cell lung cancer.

The CDR3 DNA reads TGTGCCAGCAGTTGGACAGGGGGGACGGAGACCCAGTACTTC. Its protein product is CASSWTGGTETQYF. This rearrangement joins TRBV2 to TRBJ2-5, with 10 bases identical to TRBD1. The CDR3 extends over 14 amino acids. The germline gives CDR1 SNHLY, CDR2 FYNNEI. V trimming: 5 bases; J trimming: 5 bases; junction bases outside the gene matches: 5.